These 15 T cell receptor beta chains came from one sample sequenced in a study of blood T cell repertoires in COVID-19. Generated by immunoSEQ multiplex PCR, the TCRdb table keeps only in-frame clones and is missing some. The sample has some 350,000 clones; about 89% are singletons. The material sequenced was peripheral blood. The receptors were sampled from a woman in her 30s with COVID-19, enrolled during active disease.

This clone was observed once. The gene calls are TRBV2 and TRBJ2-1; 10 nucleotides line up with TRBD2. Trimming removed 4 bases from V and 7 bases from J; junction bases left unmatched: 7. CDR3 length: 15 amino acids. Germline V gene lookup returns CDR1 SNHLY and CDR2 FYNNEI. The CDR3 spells CASSGLAGVRNEQFF. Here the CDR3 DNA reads TGTGCCAGCAGTGGGCTAGCGGGGGTTCGAAATGAGCAGTTCTTC.

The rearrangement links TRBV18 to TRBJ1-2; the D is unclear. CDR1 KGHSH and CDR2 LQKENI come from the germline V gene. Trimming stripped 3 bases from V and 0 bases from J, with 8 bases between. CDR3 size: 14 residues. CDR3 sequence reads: CASSPLAANYGYTF. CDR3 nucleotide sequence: TGTGCCAGCTCACCCCTGGCAGCTAACTATGGCTACACCTTC.

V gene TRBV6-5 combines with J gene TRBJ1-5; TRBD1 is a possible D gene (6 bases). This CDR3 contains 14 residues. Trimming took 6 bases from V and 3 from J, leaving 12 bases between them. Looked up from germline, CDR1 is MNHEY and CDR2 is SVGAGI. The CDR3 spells CASSADRPNQPQHF. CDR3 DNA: TGTGCCAGCAGCGCCGACAGGCCCAATCAGCCCCAGCATTTT.

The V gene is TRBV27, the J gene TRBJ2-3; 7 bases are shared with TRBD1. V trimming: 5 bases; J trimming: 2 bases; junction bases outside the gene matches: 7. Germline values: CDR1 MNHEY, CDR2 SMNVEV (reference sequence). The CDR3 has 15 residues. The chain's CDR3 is CASSPRDRHTDTQYF. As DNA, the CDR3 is TGTGCCAGCAGTCCGAGGGACAGACACACAGATACGCAGTATTTT.

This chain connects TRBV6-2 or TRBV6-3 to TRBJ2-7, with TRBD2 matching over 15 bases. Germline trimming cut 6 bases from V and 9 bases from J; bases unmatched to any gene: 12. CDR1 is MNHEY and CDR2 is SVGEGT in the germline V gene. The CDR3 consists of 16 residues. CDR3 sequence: CASSAFGTSGRSRQYV. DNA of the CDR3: TGTGCCAGCAGCGCTTTTGGGACTAGCGGGAGGTCTCGGCAGTACGTC.

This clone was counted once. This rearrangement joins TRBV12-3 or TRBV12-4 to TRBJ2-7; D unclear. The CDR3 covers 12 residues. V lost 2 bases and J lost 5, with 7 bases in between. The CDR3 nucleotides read TGTGCCAGCAGTTTAATCCCGGACGAGCAGTACGTC. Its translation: CASSLIPDEQYV.

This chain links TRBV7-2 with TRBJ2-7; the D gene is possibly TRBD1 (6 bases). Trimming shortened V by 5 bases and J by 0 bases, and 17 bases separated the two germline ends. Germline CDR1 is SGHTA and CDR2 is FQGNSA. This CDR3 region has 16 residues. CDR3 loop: CASSPRTGWGSYEQYF. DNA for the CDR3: TGTGCCAGCAGCCCGAGAACAGGGTGGGGCTCCTACGAGCAGTACTTC.

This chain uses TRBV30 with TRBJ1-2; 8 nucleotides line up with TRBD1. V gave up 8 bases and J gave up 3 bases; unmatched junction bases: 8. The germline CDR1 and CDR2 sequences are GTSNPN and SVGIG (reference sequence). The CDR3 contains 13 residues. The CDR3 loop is CALVGQVYYGYTF. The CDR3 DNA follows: TGTGCCCTAGTGGGACAGGTTTACTATGGCTACACCTTC.

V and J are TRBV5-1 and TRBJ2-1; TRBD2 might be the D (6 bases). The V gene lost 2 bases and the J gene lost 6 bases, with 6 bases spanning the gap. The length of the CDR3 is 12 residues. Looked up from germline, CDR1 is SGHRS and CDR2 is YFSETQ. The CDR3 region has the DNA TGCGCCAGCAGCTTTAGCGGCAATGAGCAGTTCTTC. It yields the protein CASSFSGNEQFF.

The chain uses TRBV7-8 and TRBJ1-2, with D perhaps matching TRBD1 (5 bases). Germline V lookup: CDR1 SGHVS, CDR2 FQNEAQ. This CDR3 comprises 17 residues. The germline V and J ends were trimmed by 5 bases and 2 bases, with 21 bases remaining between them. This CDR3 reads CASSPQAGTLVNYGYTF. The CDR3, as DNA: TGTGCCAGCAGCCCCCAAGCCGGGACTCTTGTGAACTATGGCTACACCTTC.

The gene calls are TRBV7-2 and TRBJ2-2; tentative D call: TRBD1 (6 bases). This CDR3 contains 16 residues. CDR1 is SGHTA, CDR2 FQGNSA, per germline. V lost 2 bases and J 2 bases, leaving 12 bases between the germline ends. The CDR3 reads CASSLMGHGNTGELFF. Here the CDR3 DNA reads TGTGCCAGCAGCTTAATGGGACACGGTAACACCGGGGAGCTGTTTTTT.

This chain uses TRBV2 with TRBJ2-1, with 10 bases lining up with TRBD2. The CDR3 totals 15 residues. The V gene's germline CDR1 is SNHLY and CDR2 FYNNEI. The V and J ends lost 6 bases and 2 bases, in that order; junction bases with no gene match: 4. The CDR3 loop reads CASRSGGAAYNEQFF. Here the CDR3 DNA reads TGTGCCAGCAGGAGCGGGGGGGCGGCCTACAATGAGCAGTTCTTC.

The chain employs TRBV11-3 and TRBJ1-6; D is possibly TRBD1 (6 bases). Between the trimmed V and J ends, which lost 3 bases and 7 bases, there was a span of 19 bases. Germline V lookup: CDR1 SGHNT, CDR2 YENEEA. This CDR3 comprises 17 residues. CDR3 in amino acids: CASSFLRRRGGNSPLHF. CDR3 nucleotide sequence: TGTGCCAGCAGCTTCCTACGGCGGAGGGGGGGGAATTCACCCCTCCACTTT.

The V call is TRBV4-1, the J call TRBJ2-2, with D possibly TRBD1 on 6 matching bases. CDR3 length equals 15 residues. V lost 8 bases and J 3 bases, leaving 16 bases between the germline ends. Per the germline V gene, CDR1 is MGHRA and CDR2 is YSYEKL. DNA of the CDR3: TGCGCCAGCCGCCGAGGGGGAGAGGACACCGGGGAGCTGTTTTTT. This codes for CASRRGGEDTGELFF.

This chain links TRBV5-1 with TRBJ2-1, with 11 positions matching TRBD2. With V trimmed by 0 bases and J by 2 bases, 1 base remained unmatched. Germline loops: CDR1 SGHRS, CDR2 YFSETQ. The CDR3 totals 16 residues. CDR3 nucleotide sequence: TGCGCCAGCAGCTTGGATAGCGGGGGGGCCTACAATGAGCAGTTCTTC. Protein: CASSLDSGGAYNEQFF.